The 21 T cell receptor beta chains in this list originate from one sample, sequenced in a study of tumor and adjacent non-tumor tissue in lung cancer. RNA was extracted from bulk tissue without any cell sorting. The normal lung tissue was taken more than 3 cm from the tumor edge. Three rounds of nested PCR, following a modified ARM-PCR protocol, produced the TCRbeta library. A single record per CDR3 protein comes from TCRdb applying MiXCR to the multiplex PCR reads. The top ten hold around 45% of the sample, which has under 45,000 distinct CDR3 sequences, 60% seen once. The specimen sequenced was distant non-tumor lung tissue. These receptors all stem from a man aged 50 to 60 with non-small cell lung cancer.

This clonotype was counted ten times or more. The CDR3 coding sequence is TGTGCCAGCAGTTACTCATTCTCTCGGGGGGAGACCCAGTACTTC. It encodes CASSYSFSRGETQYF. The chain couples TRBV6-2 or TRBV6-3 to TRBJ2-5; D possibly corresponds to TRBD2 (6 bases). CDR1 is MNHEY, CDR2 SVGEGT, per germline. The length of the CDR3 is 15 residues. V lost 0 bases, J lost 5 bases, and 13 bases lay in between.

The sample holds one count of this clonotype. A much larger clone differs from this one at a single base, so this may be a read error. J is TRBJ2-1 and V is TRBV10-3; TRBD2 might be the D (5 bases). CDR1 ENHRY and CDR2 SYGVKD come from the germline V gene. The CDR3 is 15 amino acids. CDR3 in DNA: TGTGCCATCAGTGCTCGGGGTTCCTCCCCCAATGAGCAGATCTTC. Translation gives CAISARGSSPNEQIF.

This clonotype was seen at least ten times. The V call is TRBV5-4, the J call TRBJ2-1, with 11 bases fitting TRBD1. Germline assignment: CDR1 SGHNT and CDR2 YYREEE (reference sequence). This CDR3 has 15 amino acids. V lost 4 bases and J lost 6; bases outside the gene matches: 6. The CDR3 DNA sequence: TGTGCCAGCAGCCCGGACAGGGGGCGCATCAATGAGCAGTTCTTC. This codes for CASSPDRGRINEQFF.

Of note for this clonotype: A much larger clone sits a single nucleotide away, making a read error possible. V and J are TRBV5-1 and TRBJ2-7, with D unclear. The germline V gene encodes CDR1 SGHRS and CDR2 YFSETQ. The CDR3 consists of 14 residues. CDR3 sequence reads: CTSSLGSSSYEQYF. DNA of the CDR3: TGCACCAGCAGCTTGGGGTCGAGCTCCTACGAGCAGTACTTC.

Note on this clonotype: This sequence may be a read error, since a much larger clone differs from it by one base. CDR3 nucleotides: TGCGCCAGCTGCCCGGGACTTACCTACGAGCAGTACTTC. This codes for CASCPGLTYEQYF. The J gene is TRBJ2-7, the V gene TRBV5-1; D may be TRBD2 (6 bases). CDR3 size: 13 residues. Trimming took 7 bases from V and 2 from J, leaving 13 bases between them. Germline V gene sequence: CDR1 SGHRS, CDR2 YFSETQ.

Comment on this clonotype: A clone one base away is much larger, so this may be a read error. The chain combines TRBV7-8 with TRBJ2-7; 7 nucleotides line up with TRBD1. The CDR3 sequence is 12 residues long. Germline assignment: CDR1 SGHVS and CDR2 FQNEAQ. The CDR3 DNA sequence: TGTGTCGGCAGCCAGACAGGGTTCGAGCAGTACTTC. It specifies CVGSQTGFEQYF.

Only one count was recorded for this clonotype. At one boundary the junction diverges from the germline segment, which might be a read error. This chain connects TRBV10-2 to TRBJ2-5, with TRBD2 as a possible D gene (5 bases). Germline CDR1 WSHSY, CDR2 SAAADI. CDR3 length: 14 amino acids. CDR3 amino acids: CARRRSRVQETQYF. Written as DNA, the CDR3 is TGTGCCAGGAGGCGTTCGAGGGTGCAAGAGACCCAGTACTTC.

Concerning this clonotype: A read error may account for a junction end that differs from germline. CDR3 DNA: TGTGCCAGCAGCCCCTCACCTCCCGACTACTCGGACCCTTTAGGGCAGCCCCAGCATTTT. Translation: CASSPSPPDYSDPLGQPQHF. The V and J genes are TRBV4-1 and TRBJ1-5; D not resolved. This CDR3 has 20 residues. Germline V gene data show CDR1 as MGHRA and CDR2 as YSYEKL.

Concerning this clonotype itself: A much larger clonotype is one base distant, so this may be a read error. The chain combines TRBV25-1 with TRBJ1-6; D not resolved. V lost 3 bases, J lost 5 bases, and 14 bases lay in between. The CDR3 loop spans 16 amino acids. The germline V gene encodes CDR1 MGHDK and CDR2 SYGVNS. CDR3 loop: CASSESRVRNNSPLHF. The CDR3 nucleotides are TGTGCCAGCAGTGAGAGCCGGGTCAGAAATAATTCACCCCTCCACTTT.

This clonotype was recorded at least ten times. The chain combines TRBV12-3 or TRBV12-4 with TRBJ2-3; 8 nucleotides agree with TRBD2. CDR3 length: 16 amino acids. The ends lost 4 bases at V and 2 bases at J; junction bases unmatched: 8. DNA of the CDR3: TGTGCCAGCAGTTCGGGGACTAGTTGGGACACAGATACGCAGTATTTT. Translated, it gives CASSSGTSWDTDTQYF.

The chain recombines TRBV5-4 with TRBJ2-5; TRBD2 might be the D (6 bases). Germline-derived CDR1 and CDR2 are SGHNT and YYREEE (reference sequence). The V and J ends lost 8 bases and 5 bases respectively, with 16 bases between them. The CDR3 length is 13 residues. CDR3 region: CASSQSGDETQYF. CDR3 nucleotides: TGTGCCAGTAGCCAATCGGGGGACGAGACCCAGTACTTC. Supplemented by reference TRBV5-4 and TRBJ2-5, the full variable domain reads ETGVTQSPTHLIKTRGQQVTLRCSSQSGHNTVSWYQQALGQGPQFIFQYYREEENGRGNFPPRFSGLQFPNYSSELNVNALELDDSALYLCASSQSGDETQYFGPGTRLLVL.

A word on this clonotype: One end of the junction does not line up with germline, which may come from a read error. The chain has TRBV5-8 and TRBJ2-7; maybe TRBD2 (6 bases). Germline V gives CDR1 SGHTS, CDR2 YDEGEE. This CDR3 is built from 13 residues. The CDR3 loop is CASNSITDYEEYF. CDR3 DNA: TGTGCCAGCAACTCCATAACGGACTACGAGGAGTACTTC.

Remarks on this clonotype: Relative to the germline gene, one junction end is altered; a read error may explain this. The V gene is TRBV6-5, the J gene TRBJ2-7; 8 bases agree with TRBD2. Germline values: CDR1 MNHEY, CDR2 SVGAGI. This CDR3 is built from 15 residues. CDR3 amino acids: CVSSYGGGSAYEKYF. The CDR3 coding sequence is TGTGTCAGCAGTTACGGCGGGGGGTCGGCCTACGAGAAGTACTTC.

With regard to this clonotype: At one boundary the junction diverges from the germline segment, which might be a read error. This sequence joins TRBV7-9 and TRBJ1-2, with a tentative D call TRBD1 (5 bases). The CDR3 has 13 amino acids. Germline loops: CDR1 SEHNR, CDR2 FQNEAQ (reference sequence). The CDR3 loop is CASSSQQGYCYTF. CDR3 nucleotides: TGTGCCAGCAGCTCTCAGCAGGGCTATTGCTACACCTTC. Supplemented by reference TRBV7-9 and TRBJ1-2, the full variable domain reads DTGVSQNPRHKITKRGQNVTFRCDPISEHNRLYWYRQTLGQGPEFLTYFQNEAQLEKSRLLSDRFSAERPKGSFSTLEIQRTEQGDSAMYLCASSSQQGYCYTFGSGTRLTVV.

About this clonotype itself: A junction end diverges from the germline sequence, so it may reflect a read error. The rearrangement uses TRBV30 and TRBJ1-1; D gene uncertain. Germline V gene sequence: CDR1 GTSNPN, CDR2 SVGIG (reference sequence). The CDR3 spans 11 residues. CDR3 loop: CAWSRAAEASF. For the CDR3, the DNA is TGTGCCTGGAGTAGGGCAGCTGAAGCTTCCTTT.

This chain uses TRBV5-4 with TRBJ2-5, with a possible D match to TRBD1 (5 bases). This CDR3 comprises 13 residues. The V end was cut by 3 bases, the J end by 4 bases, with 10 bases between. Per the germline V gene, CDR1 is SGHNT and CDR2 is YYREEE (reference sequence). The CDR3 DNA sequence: TGTGCCAGCAGCTGGGGCAGCCGAGAGACCCAGTACTTC. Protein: CASSWGSRETQYF.

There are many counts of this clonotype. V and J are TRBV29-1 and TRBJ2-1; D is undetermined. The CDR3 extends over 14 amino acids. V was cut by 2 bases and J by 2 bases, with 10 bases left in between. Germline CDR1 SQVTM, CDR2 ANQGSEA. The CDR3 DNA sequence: TGCAGCGTTGAACATGGAGTCACCTACAATGAGCAGTTCTTC. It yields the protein CSVEHGVTYNEQFF.

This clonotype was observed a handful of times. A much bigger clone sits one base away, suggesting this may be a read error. CDR3 DNA sequence: TGTGCCGTTATAAGCCCCGCCTACAATGAGCAGTTCTTC. This encodes CAVISPAYNEQFF. This chain links TRBV6-5 with TRBJ2-1; D is unclear. Germline lookup yields CDR1 MNHEY and CDR2 SVGAGI. CDR3 length: 13 amino acids. Trimming shortened V by 11 bases and J by 2 bases, and 13 bases separated the two germline ends.

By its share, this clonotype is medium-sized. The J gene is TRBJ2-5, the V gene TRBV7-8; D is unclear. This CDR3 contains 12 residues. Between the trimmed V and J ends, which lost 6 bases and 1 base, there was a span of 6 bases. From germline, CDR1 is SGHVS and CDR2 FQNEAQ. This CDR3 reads CASRAVQETQYF. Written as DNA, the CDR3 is TGTGCCAGCAGGGCGGTCCAAGAGACCCAGTACTTC.

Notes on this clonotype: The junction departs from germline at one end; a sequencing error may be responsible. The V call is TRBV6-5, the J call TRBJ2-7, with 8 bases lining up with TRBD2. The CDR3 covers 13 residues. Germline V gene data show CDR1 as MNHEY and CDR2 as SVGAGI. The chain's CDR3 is CASNGTSGYEQYF. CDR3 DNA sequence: TGTGCCAGCAATGGGACTAGTGGTTACGAACAGTACTTC.

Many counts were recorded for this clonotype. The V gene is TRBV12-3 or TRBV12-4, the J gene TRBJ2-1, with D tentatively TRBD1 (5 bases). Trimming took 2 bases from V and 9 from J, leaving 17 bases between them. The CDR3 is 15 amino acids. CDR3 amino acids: CASSLTPPGFSEQFF. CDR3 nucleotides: TGTGCCAGCAGTTTAACCCCCCCAGGGTTTAGTGAGCAGTTCTTC.